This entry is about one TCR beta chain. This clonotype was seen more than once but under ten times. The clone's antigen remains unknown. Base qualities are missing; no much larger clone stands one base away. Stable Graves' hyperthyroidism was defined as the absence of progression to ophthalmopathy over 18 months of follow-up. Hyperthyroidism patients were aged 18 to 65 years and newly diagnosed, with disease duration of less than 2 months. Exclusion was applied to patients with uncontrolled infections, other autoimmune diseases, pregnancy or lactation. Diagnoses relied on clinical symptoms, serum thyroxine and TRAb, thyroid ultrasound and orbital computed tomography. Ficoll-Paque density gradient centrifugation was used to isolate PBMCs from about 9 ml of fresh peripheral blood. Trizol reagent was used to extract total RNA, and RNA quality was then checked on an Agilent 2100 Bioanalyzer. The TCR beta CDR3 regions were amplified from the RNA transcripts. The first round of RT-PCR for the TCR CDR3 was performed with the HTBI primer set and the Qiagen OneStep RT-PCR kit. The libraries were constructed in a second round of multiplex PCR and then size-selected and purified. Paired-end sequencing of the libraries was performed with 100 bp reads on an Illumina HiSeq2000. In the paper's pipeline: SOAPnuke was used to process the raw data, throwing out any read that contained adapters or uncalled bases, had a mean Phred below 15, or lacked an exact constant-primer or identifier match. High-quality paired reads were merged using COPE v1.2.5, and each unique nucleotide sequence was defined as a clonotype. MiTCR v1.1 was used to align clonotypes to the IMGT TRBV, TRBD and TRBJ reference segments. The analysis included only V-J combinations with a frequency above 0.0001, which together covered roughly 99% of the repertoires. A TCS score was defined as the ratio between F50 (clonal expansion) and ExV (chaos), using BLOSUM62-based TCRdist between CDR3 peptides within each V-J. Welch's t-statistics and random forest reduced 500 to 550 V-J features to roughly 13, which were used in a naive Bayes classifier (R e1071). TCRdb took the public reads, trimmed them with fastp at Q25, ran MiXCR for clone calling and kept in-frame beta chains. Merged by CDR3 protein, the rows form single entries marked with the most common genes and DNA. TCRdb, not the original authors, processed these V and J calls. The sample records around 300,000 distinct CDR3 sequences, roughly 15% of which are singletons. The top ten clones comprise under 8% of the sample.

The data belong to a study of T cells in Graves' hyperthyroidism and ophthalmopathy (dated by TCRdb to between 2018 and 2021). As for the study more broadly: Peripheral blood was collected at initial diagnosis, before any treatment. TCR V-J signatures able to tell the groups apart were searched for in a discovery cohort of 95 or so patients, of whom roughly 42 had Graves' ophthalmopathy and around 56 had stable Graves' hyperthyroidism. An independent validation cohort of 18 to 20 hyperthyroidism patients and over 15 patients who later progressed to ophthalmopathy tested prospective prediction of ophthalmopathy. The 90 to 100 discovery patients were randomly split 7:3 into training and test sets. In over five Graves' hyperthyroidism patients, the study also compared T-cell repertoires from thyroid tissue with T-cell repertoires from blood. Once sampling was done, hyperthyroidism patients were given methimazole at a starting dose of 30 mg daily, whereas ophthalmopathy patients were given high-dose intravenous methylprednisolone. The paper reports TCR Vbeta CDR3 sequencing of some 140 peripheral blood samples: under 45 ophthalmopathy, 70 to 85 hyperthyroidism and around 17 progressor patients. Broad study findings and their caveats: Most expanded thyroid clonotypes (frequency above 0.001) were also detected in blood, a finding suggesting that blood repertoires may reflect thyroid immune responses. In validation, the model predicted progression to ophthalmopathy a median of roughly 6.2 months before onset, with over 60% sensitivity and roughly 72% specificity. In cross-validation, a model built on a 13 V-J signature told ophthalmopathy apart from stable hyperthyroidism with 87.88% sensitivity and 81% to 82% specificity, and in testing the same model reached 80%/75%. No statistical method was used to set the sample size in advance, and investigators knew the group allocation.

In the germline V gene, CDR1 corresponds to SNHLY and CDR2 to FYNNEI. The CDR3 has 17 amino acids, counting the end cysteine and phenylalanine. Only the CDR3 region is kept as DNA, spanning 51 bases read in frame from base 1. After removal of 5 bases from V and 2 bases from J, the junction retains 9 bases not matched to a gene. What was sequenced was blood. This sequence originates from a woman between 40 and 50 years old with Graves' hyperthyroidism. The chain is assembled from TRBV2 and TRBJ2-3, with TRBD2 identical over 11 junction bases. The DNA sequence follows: TGTGCCAGCAGTCTTAGCGGGAGGGCCTGGGCCACAGATACGCAGTATTTT. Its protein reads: CASSLSGRAWATDTQYF.